This T cell receptor beta chain was found in a study of blood T cells in healthy people across ages. PCR was performed a second time for about 7 to 11 cycles using a sample-barcoded 5' primer and a J-beta primer mix. MiXCR, applied by TCRdb to the 5' RACE reads, yields one record per CDR3 protein. The sample shows 1.5 million to 2 million distinct CDR3 sequences, approximately 30% of them seen only once. The CDR3 length is 16 residues. V lost 1 base to trimming and J lost 0 bases; unmatched junction nucleotides: 6. Germline-derived CDR1 and CDR2 are GTSNPN and SVGIG (reference sequence). The specimen was blood. This sequence joins TRBV30 and TRBJ2-3; 8 bases map to TRBD2. This TCR came from a woman aged 25 to 39 in good health. The CDR3 region has the DNA TGTGCCTGGAGTGACGCGGGGGGCACTAGCACAGATACGCAGTATTTT. This encodes CAWSDAGGTSTDTQYF.